A selection of T cell receptor beta chains follows, all from one sample in a study of T cell responses to AZD1222 COVID-19 vaccine. This table comes from immunoSEQ multiplex PCR, and its TCRdb copy is limited to in-frame clones, with some not included. This sample carries 110,000 to 150,000 clones, about 93% of them seen once, and the ten largest clones take 7.5% to 9.5%. The sample in question was peripheral blood, obtained on day 0 of AZD1222 vaccination. All receptors come from an adult in good health. CDR3s include the opening cysteine and the closing phenylalanine or tryptophan. A D gene is named only where the DNA matches it firmly. The listing skips clone size in some rows; elsewhere it reads once, few, many or a size class.

abundance	d_gene	j_gene	v_gene	CDR3nt	CDR3aa
NA	NA	TRBJ1-1	TRBV6-5	TGTGCCAGCAGCCCATCGGGGGTCGAAGCTTTCTTT	CASSPSGVEAFF
NA	NA	TRBJ2-2	TRBV15	TGTGCCACCAGCCGGAGTAGCGAAACCGGGGAGCTGTTTTTT	CATSRSSETGELFF
NA	NA	TRBJ1-2	TRBV4-2	TGTGCCAGCAGCCAAGTAGAAAACCGAGCTAACTATGGCTACACCTTC	CASSQVENRANYGYTF
NA	NA	TRBJ1-4	TRBV13	TGTGCCAGCAGCTCTGCATGGGGAGAAAAACTGTTTTTT	CASSSAWGEKLFF
once	NA	TRBJ2-1	TRBV4-2	TGTGCCAGCAGCCAGGGGACCGACCCGAGGGAGCAGTTCTTC	CASSQGTDPREQFF
NA	NA	TRBJ1-1	TRBV9	TGTGCCAGCAGCGTAGAAGAACGGACTGAAGCTTTCTTT	CASSVEERTEAFF
NA	TRBD1	TRBJ1-5	TRBV2	TGTGCCAGCAGTGATCCGGGACAGTACCATCAGCCCCAGCATTTT	CASSDPGQYHQPQHF
NA	NA	TRBJ1-3	TRBV6-4	TGTGCCAGCAGTGACTACCGACCCTTCAGCGCAGCTGGAAACACCATATATTTT	CASSDYRPFSAAGNTIYF
NA	NA	TRBJ1-1	TRBV19	TGTGCCAGTAGTATAGCCCCAGGGCCAAGCGCTGAAGCTTTCTTT	CASSIAPGPSAEAFF
NA	NA	TRBJ2-7	TRBV30	TGTGCCTGGACGTCTCCGGGCAGGGCCTCCTACGAGCAGTACTTC	CAWTSPGRASYEQYF
NA	TRBD1	TRBJ1-1	TRBV19	TGTGCCAGCGAGACAGGGGGCGGCTGGAACACTGAAGCTTTCTTT	CASETGGGWNTEAFF
NA	NA	TRBJ1-1	TRBV5-5	TGTGCCAGCAGCTTAGGTTCCTTCACTGAAGCTTTCTTT	CASSLGSFTEAFF
NA	NA	TRBJ1-1	TRBV5-1	TGCGCCAGCAGCAAGACGCGAGGGGGGAGTACTGAAGCTTTCTTT	CASSKTRGGSTEAFF
NA	TRBD2	TRBJ2-1	TRBV2	TGTGCCAGCCGGGACCTAGCGGGGGGCAATGAGCAGTTCTTC	CASRDLAGGNEQFF
NA	NA	TRBJ2-5	TRBV13	TGTGCCAGCAGCCTCAGGGTTGGAGAGACCCAGTACTTC	CASSLRVGETQYF
NA	NA	TRBJ1-1	TRBV6-4	TGTGCCAGCAGTTTGGACTTGAACACTGAAGCTTTCTTT	CASSLDLNTEAFF
NA	NA	TRBJ2-5	TRBV7-2	TGTGCCAGCAGCCCCCTCGACAGAACGGTCCAAGAGACCCAGTACTTC	CASSPLDRTVQETQYF
NA	TRBD1	TRBJ1-2	TRBV12-5	TGTGCTAGTGGCAGGGGGGAGACCTATGGCTACACCTTC	CASGRGETYGYTF
NA	NA	TRBJ2-7	TRBV29-1	TGCAGCGTTGAGGGCAAGGGCTCCTACGAGCAGTACTTC	CSVEGKGSYEQYF
NA	NA	TRBJ2-2	TRBV30	TGTGCCTGGAGTGTATCCGGGGAGCTGTTTTTT	CAWSVSGELFF
once	TRBD1	TRBJ1-2	TRBV18	TGTGCCAGCTCACGAGAAAGCGGCCAGGGGGCAGGAGGCTACACCTTC	CASSRESGQGAGGYTF
NA	NA	TRBJ1-1	TRBV6-6	TGTGCCAGCAAGGTCGGACAGCAGAACACTGAAGCTTTCTTT	CASKVGQQNTEAFF
NA	NA	TRBJ1-5	TRBV5-6	TGTGCCAGCAGCTTGGGGGATTTCCCCCAGCCCCAGCATTTT	CASSLGDFPQPQHF
NA	NA	TRBJ2-5	TRBV20-1	TGCAGTGCCCAGAATCAAGAGACCCAGTACTTC	CSAQNQETQYF
NA	NA	TRBJ2-7	TRBV18	TGTGCCAGCTCCTTTATGCGGAGGGACGAGCAGTACTTC	CASSFMRRDEQYF
NA	NA	TRBJ2-5	TRBV18	TGTGCCAGCTCGACAAGACCCGGGACACCACAAGAGACCCAGTACTTC	CASSTRPGTPQETQYF
NA	NA	TRBJ1-1	TRBV10-3	TGTGCCATCAGTGCGAGGGGGGGAGGGCTTGAGGACACTGAAGCTTTCTTT	CAISARGGGLEDTEAFF
NA	TRBD1	TRBJ1-4	TRBV27	TGTGCCAGCAGTCATAAGACAGGGTCTGGAAAACTGTTTTTT	CASSHKTGSGKLFF
NA	TRBD1	TRBJ2-3	TRBV24-1	TGTGCCACCAGTGCCAGGCAGGGGGCCGGCACAGATACGCAGTATTTT	CATSARQGAGTDTQYF
NA	NA	TRBJ1-2	TRBV29-1	TGCAGCGTCGCTTATTCACAGGGTACTAACTATGGCTACACCTTC	CSVAYSQGTNYGYTF
NA	TRBD2	TRBJ2-1	TRBV27	TGTGCCAGCAGTCCCTCCCGGGGAGCGGGGGAGCAGTTCTTC	CASSPSRGAGEQFF
NA	NA	TRBJ1-5	TRBV19	TGTGCCAGTAATTCCGGCAATCAGCCCCAGCATTTT	CASNSGNQPQHF
NA	NA	TRBJ2-2	TRBV28	TGTGCCAGCAGTCTCGACAGGCTCAGGGAGCTGTTTTTT	CASSLDRLRELFF
NA	NA	TRBJ1-1	TRBV5-6	TGTGCCAGCAGCTTGGCTGGGGCGATGAACACTGAAGCTTTCTTT	CASSLAGAMNTEAFF